This T cell receptor (beta chain) was found in a study of blood T cell repertoires in COVID-19. Study context: Some COVID-19 samples were acute and others convalescent; all came from the United States, Italy and Spain. T cells, B-cell-depleted T cells, or PBMCs provided the cDNA or gDNA that served as material.

As concerns this clone: Other nucleotide sequences in the sample specify the same CDR3.

Using immunoSEQ multiplex PCR, the repertoire was profiled, and TCRdb retains in-frame clones only, with some absent. The repertoire holds 200,000 to 250,000 clones, with 86% as singletons. Germline CDR1 reads LGHDT; CDR2 reads YNNKEL (reference sequence). The CDR3 has 13 residues. V was shortened by 1 base and J by 7 bases, with 8 bases between the two germline ends. The clonotype was recovered from a man older than 75 with acute or convalescent COVID-19. The chain combines TRBV3-1 (or the pseudogene TRBV3-2) with TRBJ1-5; D remains unclear. Sequenced material: peripheral blood. The CDR3 DNA follows: TGTGCCAGCAGCCAAGGGGGAGGGCAGCCCCAGCATTTT. This gives the protein CASSQGGGQPQHF.